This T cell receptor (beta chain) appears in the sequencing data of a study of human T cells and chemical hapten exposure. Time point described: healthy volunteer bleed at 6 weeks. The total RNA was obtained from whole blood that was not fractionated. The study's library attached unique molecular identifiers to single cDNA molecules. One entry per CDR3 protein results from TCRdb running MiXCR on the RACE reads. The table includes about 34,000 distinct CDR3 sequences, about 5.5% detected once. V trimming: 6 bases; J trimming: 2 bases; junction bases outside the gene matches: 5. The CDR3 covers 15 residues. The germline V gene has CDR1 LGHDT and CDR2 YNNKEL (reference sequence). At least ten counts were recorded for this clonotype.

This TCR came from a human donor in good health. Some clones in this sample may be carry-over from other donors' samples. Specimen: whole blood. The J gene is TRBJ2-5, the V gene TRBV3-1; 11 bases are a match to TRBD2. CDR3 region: CASSRGTSGQETQYF. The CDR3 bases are TGTGCCAGCAGTCGCGGGACTAGCGGTCAAGAGACCCAGTACTTC.